This T cell receptor beta chain was identified during a study of blood T cell repertoires in COVID-19. Study summary: Sample material is recorded as cDNA or gDNA derived from T cells, B-cell-depleted T cells, or PBMCs.

Generated by immunoSEQ multiplex PCR, the TCRdb table keeps only in-frame clones and is missing some. The table has roughly 120,000 clones, 84% seen once. V trimming: 5 bases; J trimming: 2 bases; junction bases outside the gene matches: 3. Germline assignment: CDR1 GTSNPN and CDR2 SVGIG (reference sequence). The CDR3 has 12 amino acids. The V gene is TRBV30, the J gene TRBJ2-7, with 7 bases matching TRBD1. Sequenced input: peripheral blood. The source of this sequence is a woman aged 40 to 50 with acute or convalescent COVID-19. In nucleotides, the CDR3 is TGTGCCTGGGGGACAGCTACCTACGAGCAGTACTTC. Protein: CAWGTATYEQYF.